The 21 T cell receptor beta chains below were found in one sample sequenced in a study of regulatory T cells in long-lasting Graves disease. Construction of TCR beta libraries relied on iRepertoire HTBI primers and on Arm-PCR targeting CDR3 regions. TCRdb independently ran MiXCR on the multiplex PCR reads; one entry per CDR3 protein. This sample has approximately 470,000 distinct CDR3 sequences, with roughly 17% found just once. Time point meaning: newly diagnosed GD, antithyroid drugs for less than 3 months. Preparation of the TCR library used RNA extracted from PBMCs. These records were also assigned to another study, of T cells in Graves' hyperthyroidism and ophthalmopathy.

The sequencing used peripheral blood mononuclear cells (PBMCs), collected at new diagnosis, from a patient treated with antithyroid drugs. The source of these receptors is a man aged 40-49 years with Graves disease.

The table lists this clonotype with many counts. The chain is built from TRBV18 and TRBJ2-1, with 8 bases matching TRBD2. This CDR3 has 13 amino acids. The V segment lost 1 base and the J segment 8 bases; nucleotides outside the gene matches: 1. CDR1 is KGHSH, CDR2 LQKENI, per germline. The CDR3 protein is CASSPQREYEQFF. In DNA, the CDR3 is TGTGCCAGCTCACCACAGCGGGAGTATGAGCAGTTCTTC.

At least ten counts were recorded for this clonotype. The chain uses TRBV2 and TRBJ2-7, with D unclear. CDR3 length: 13 residues. Germline CDR1 is SNHLY and CDR2 is FYNNEI. V was pared by 1 base and J by 0 bases, with 4 bases between. Here the CDR3 DNA reads TGTGCCAGCAGTGAAGGTATCTCCTACGAGCAGTACTTC. This sequence encodes CASSEGISYEQYF.

At least ten counts were recorded for this clonotype. This chain connects TRBV28 to TRBJ1-1; D is ambiguous. CDR3 length: 13 amino acids. CDR1 is MDHEN and CDR2 is SYDVKM in the germline V gene. Trimming pared 3 bases from V and 3 bases from J, leaving 8 bases between. CDR3 DNA: TGTGCCAGCAGTTTTAGGAGTTACACTGAAGCTTTCTTT. It yields the protein CASSFRSYTEAFF.

This clonotype occurred a few times. The chain uses TRBV6-1 and TRBJ1-4, with D possibly being TRBD1 (5 bases). Per the germline V gene, CDR1 is MNHNS and CDR2 is SASEGT. This CDR3 comprises 13 residues. Between the trimmed V and J ends, which lost 8 bases and 5 bases, there was a span of 12 bases. CDR3 region: CASLGRVNEKLFF. The CDR3 DNA reads TGTGCCAGCTTGGGACGGGTCAATGAAAAACTGTTTTTT.

The chain joins TRBV29-1 to TRBJ2-1; TRBD1 matches 8 bases. Per germline, CDR1 SQVTM and CDR2 ANQGSEA. The CDR3 is made up of 15 amino acids. The ends lost 4 bases at V and 1 base at J; junction bases unmatched: 6. The CDR3 loop reads CSVVGTGLSYNEQFF. For the CDR3, the DNA is TGCAGCGTTGTAGGGACAGGTCTATCCTACAATGAGCAGTTCTTC.

This clonotype was observed at least ten times. An end of the junction does not agree with germline; a read error may underlie this. The chain couples TRBV12-3 or TRBV12-4 to TRBJ2-2, with TRBD2 identical over 11 bases. The CDR3 loop spans 14 amino acids. The CDR3, as DNA: TGTGCCAGCAGTCTAGCGGGAGGAGTCGGGGAGCTGTTTTTT. Residues: CASSLAGGVGELFF.

This clonotype was seen ten or more times. The gene calls are TRBV6-1 and TRBJ2-1; 12 positions match TRBD2. The CDR3 runs 18 residues. Trimming took 6 bases from V and 3 from J; bases not matched to a gene: 12. Germline V gene sequence: CDR1 MNHNS, CDR2 SASEGT. The CDR3: CASRSRTSGIMRYNEQFF. The CDR3 DNA follows: TGTGCCAGCAGATCCCGGACTAGCGGGATTATGCGCTACAATGAGCAGTTCTTC.

The sample holds many counts of this clonotype. Compared with germline, one end of the junction differs, possibly owing to a read error. The rearrangement joins TRBV15 to TRBJ2-7; D remains unclear. CDR1 is LNHNV, CDR2 YYDKDF, per germline (reference sequence). The CDR3 runs to 13 residues. The chain's CDR3 is CATSRDTAYEQYF. CDR3 DNA sequence: TGTGCCACCAGCCGAGACACTGCCTACGAGCAGTACTTC.

This clonotype was counted at least ten times. V usage is TRBV28 and J usage is TRBJ2-1; tentative D call: TRBD2 (6 bases). Germline V gene sequence: CDR1 MDHEN, CDR2 SYDVKM. V lost 5 bases, J lost 4 bases, and 21 bases lay in between. This CDR3 is built from 17 residues. CDR3 loop: CASSPHLGRSVYNEQFF. The CDR3 DNA follows: TGTGCCAGCAGTCCCCATCTTGGGAGGTCGGTTTACAATGAGCAGTTCTTC.

For this clonotype: A far larger clone is just one base off, so this is likely a read error. The chain is built from TRBV5-1 and TRBJ2-7; D is unresolved. Trimming took 4 bases from V and 7 from J, leaving 15 bases between them. CDR1 and CDR2 (germline): SGHRS, YFSETQ. This CDR3 is 13 amino acids long. The CDR3 loop reads CASSPLVRNEQYF. The CDR3 bases are TGCGCCAGCAGCCCACTGGTCCGCAATGAGCAGTACTTC. The full variable domain, completed using reference TRBV5-1 and TRBJ2-7, is KAGVTQTPRYLIKTRGQQVTLSCSPISGHRSVSWYQQTPGQGLQFLFEYFSETQRNKGNFPGRFSGRQFSNSRSEMNVSTLELGDSALYLCASSPLVRNEQYFGPGTRLTVT.

This clonotype occurred a few times. This chain joins TRBV24-1 and TRBJ2-1, with D maybe TRBD1 (6 bases). Germline V gives CDR1 KGHDR, CDR2 SFDVKD. V was shortened by 7 bases and J by 4 bases, with 10 bases between the two germline ends. This CDR3 is 13 amino acids long. The CDR3 reads CATRGQIYNEQFF. CDR3 coding DNA: TGTGCCACCAGGGGACAAATTTACAATGAGCAGTTCTTC.

DNA of the CDR3: TGCAGTGCTAGAGTTCGGCAGGCGCCGAACACTGAAGCTTTCTTT. It translates to CSARVRQAPNTEAFF. The V and J genes are TRBV20-1 and TRBJ1-1; D unresolved. The V end lost 1 base, the J end lost 1 base, and 13 bases lay between the germline ends. Germline-derived CDR1 and CDR2 are DFQATT and SNEGSKA (reference sequence). This CDR3 comprises 15 residues.

In its sample, this clonotype was seen a few times. V gene TRBV7-3 combines with J gene TRBJ2-1; D is perhaps TRBD1 or TRBD2 (5 bases each). V lost 6 bases, J lost 7 bases, and 13 bases lay in between. CDR1 SGHTA and CDR2 FQGTGA come from the germline V gene. This CDR3 has 13 residues. The CDR3 sequence is CASRGDQRNEQFF. In nucleotides, the CDR3 is TGTGCCAGCAGGGGGGACCAGAGGAATGAGCAGTTCTTC.

The table lists this clonotype with many counts. The chain combines TRBV11-2 with TRBJ2-3; D is uncertain. Germline CDR1 is SGHAT and CDR2 is FQNNGV. The V and J ends lost 8 bases and 5 bases respectively, with 20 bases between them. The CDR3 sequence is 15 residues long. The CDR3 region is CASSPSRTFQDTQYF. CDR3 nucleotide sequence: TGTGCCAGCTCCCCATCGCGTACATTCCAAGATACGCAGTATTTT.

The chain combines TRBV4-1 with TRBJ2-7; 7 bases are shared with TRBD2. Germline V gene data show CDR1 as MGHRA and CDR2 as YSYEKL. The CDR3 extends over 15 amino acids. The V and J ends lost 5 bases and 3 bases, in that order; junction bases with no gene match: 10. The DNA of the CDR3 is TGCGCCAGCAGCACCTTCGCGGGAGAGAGCTACGAGCAGTACTTC. Translating it yields CASSTFAGESYEQYF.

The CDR3 loop reads CASSTLAEPYEQYF. The CDR3, as DNA: TGTGCCAGCAGTACCCTGGCGGAGCCCTACGAGCAGTACTTC. The rearrangement uses TRBV12-3 or TRBV12-4 and TRBJ2-7; D gene unclear. The CDR3 is 14 residues long. V shed 5 bases and J shed 2 bases, with 13 bases lying between them.

This clonotype was counted ten times or more. The V and J genes are TRBV18 and TRBJ2-1; D may be TRBD2 (5 bases). The germline V and J ends were trimmed by 3 bases and 8 bases, with 17 bases remaining between them. The CDR3 is 15 residues long. CDR1 is KGHSH and CDR2 is LQKENI in the germline V gene. The CDR3 DNA is TGTGCCAGCTCACCTCGACTTCTAGCCCTCGATGAGCAGTTCTTC. It translates to CASSPRLLALDEQFF.

This clonotype was seen a few times. This chain uses TRBV7-9 with TRBJ2-5, with a tentative D call TRBD2 (5 bases). The CDR3 consists of 12 residues. The ends were cut back, 6 bases at V and 5 bases at J, with 10 bases in the middle. Germline-derived CDR1 and CDR2 are SEHNR and FQNEAQ (reference sequence). This CDR3 is CASSSERETQYF. CDR3 sequence (DNA): TGTGCCAGCAGTAGCGAGAGGGAGACCCAGTACTTC.

This clonotype was observed many times. CDR3 loop: CASSQDLRGLNEQYF. In nucleotides, the CDR3 is TGTGCCAGCAGCCAAGATTTGAGGGGTCTGAACGAGCAGTACTTC. The chain recombines TRBV3-1 with TRBJ2-7, with D perhaps given as TRBD1 or TRBD2 (5 bases each). The CDR3 is made up of 15 amino acids. Trimming removed 0 bases at V and 5 bases at J, with 14 bases between. Germline V gene sequence: CDR1 LGHDT, CDR2 YNNKEL (reference sequence).

This clonotype was counted at least ten times. V is TRBV7-8 and J is TRBJ2-7; 7 bases fit TRBD2. CDR3 size: 14 residues. Germline CDR1 is SGHVS and CDR2 is FQNEAQ. V gave up 5 bases and J gave up 2 bases; unmatched junction bases: 6. Written as DNA, the CDR3 is TGTGCCAGCAGCCCCGGACTAGGAACCTACGAGCAGTACTTC. Translation: CASSPGLGTYEQYF.

At least ten counts were recorded for this clonotype. The V call is TRBV7-8, the J call TRBJ2-7; TRBD1 aligns across 9 bases. The J segment lost 5 bases and the V segment lost 4 bases, leaving 9 bases of the junction unmatched. The germline gives CDR1 SGHVS, CDR2 FQNEAQ. The CDR3 sequence is 15 residues long. The CDR3 is CASSSSGTGRHEQYF. Written as DNA, the CDR3 is TGTGCCAGCAGCTCTTCCGGGACAGGGCGGCACGAGCAGTACTTC.